The rows below give T cell receptor beta chains drawn from one sample of a study of blood T cell repertoires in COVID-19. Sequenced by immunoSEQ multiplex PCR; TCRdb stores in-frame clones only, minus some. Here the sample spans approximately 74,000 clones, 80% to 90% being singletons. Source material: peripheral blood. The source is a woman of 80 years or more with active or convalescent COVID-19. Each CDR3 is given with its conserved first and last residue. The D gene is left open where the match is weak. Clone size, where shown, is once, few, many, or a class for clones that have expanded.

v_call	j_call	clone_size	d_call	cdr3_nt	cdr3_aa
TRBV28	TRBJ1-1	-	-	TGTGCCAGCATCACTGGGGCCGTCCAAATGGGCACTGAAGCTTTCTTT	CASITGAVQMGTEAFF
TRBV6-5	TRBJ1-5	-	-	TGTGCCAGCACCAGAAGGCAGGTAGATCAGCCCCAGCATTTT	CASTRRQVDQPQHF
TRBV7-8	TRBJ1-5	few	-	TGTGCCAGCAGCCGGACAGCCAATCAGCCCCAGCATTTT	CASSRTANQPQHF
TRBV27	TRBJ2-5	-	-	TGTGCCAGCAGTTTTTATTCCTCGGGGCCGACAGGGACCCAGTACTTC	CASSFYSSGPTGTQYF
TRBV3-1/TRBV3-2	TRBJ2-3	-	TRBD1	TGTGCCAGCAGCCACCAGGGGGCGAAACCAGATACGCAGTATTTT	CASSHQGAKPDTQYF
TRBV18	TRBJ2-1	-	TRBD1	TGTGCCAGTACCGCTAGTTCAGGGGGCTCTTCATACAATGAGCAGTTCTTC	CASTASSGGSSYNEQFF
TRBV6-5	TRBJ2-2	-	TRBD2	TGTGCCAGCAGTTACGCGACTAGCTTGTTACCCGGGGAGCTGTTTTTT	CASSYATSLLPGELFF
TRBV7-7	TRBJ1-2	-	-	TGTGCCAGCAGCCGGACGTGGGGCGGCGGATATGGCTACACCTTC	CASSRTWGGGYGYTF
TRBV6-2/TRBV6-3	TRBJ1-5	once	-	TGTGCCAGCAGTTACTCGAAACAGGGTAGTCAGCCCCAGCATTTT	CASSYSKQGSQPQHF
TRBV28	TRBJ2-3	-	-	TGTGCCAGCAGTTCGAGTTACACAGATACGCAGTATTTT	CASSSSYTDTQYF